This T cell receptor beta chain originates from a study of cytomegalovirus exposure and HLA in healthy donors. CDR1 is SGHRS, CDR2 YFSETQ, per germline. The ends lost 3 bases at V and 0 bases at J; junction bases unmatched: 0. The CDR3 sequence is 14 residues long. Only in-frame clones appear in the TCRdb table, and some are missing; sequencing was by immunoSEQ multiplex PCR. The data contain fewer than 400,000 clones, 86% of them seen just once; the ten biggest clones take up 0.75% to 0.85%. The sequenced sample was PBMCs. The chain couples TRBV5-1 to TRBJ2-3; the match to TRBD1 covers 8 bases. This sequence was found in a woman in her late teens or twenties in good health and CMV-seronegative. The CDR3 DNA follows: TGCGCCAGCAGCTGGACAGGGAGCACAGATACGCAGTATTTT. Amino acids: CASSWTGSTDTQYF.